The clone carrying this T cell receptor beta chain was recorded at least ten times. As yet, its antigen is unknown. Germline V gene sequence: CDR1 KGHDR, CDR2 SFDVKD. Trimming removed 3 bases from V and 2 bases from J; junction bases left unmatched: 10. The CDR3 spans 17 residues. These data belong to a study of T cells after yellow fever vaccination. Whole-study context: Preparing low-cell-number fractions relied on SMART-Seq v4 Ultra Low Input.

Study conclusions and caveats: The presence of abundant clonotypes contaminating from the bulk population was possible in FACS-sorted repertoires.

TCRdb analysed the 5' RACE reads with MiXCR anew, one entry per CDR3 protein. Here the sample spans a few hundred thousand distinct CDR3 sequences, roughly 17% being singletons. The chain recombines TRBV24-1 with TRBJ2-7; 9 positions agree with TRBD1. The receptor's source is a man between 18 and 35 years old who received the YFV17D yellow fever vaccine. Here the sequenced sample was PBMCs, taken about 5 days after the first yellow fever vaccination. CDR3 coding DNA: TGTGCCACCAGTGATACGCCCGACAGGGGGACGGCCTACGAGCAGTACTTC. Translated: CATSDTPDRGTAYEQYF.